This TCR beta chain was obtained from a study of T cells after yellow fever vaccination. Study in general: It was SMART-Seq v4 Ultra Low Input that prepared the fractions with low cell numbers.

This clonotype was detected many times. CDR3 size: 18 residues. Trimming cost V 1 base and J 0 bases, with 19 bases left between them. CDR1 and CDR2 (germline): DFQATT, SNEGSKA (reference sequence). TCRdb passed the 5' RACE reads through MiXCR, listing each CDR3 protein once. The sample holds hundreds of thousands of distinct CDR3 sequences, approximately 3.9% seen once. The genes are TRBV20-1 and TRBJ2-1, with D possibly TRBD1 on 5 matching bases. This receptor was identified in a man younger than 35 who received the YFV17D yellow fever vaccine. This specimen consisted of PBMCs, obtained on the day of the yellow fever booster vaccination. This chain's CDR3 is CSARADGRWTSSYNEQFF. In DNA, the CDR3 is TGCAGTGCTAGAGCTGATGGGCGGTGGACAAGCTCCTACAATGAGCAGTTCTTC.